The clone carrying this TCR beta chain was seen only a few times. No antigen is known for it. The sample belongs to a study of type 1 regulatory T cells. Looking at the study overall: T-allo10 is an in vitro-generated, Tr1-enriched CD4 T cell product specific for alloantigen.

From germline, CDR1 is SEHNR and CDR2 FQNEAQ (reference sequence). Trimming removed 5 bases from V and 1 base from J, with 11 bases in between. This CDR3 region has 14 residues. Via MiXCR, TCRdb re-called the reads, giving one row per CDR3 protein. In the table there are approximately 21,000 distinct CDR3 sequences, over 40% of which are singletons. The V gene is TRBV7-9, the J gene TRBJ1-1, with D possibly matching TRBD1 (6 bases). This TCR was sampled from a human donor in good health. Sequenced: cultured T cells, either the whole culture or a sorted T cell fraction (not recorded which). The CDR3 protein is CASSGRGTNTEAFF. DNA for the CDR3: TGTGCCAGCAGCGGAAGGGGGACGAACACTGAAGCTTTCTTT.